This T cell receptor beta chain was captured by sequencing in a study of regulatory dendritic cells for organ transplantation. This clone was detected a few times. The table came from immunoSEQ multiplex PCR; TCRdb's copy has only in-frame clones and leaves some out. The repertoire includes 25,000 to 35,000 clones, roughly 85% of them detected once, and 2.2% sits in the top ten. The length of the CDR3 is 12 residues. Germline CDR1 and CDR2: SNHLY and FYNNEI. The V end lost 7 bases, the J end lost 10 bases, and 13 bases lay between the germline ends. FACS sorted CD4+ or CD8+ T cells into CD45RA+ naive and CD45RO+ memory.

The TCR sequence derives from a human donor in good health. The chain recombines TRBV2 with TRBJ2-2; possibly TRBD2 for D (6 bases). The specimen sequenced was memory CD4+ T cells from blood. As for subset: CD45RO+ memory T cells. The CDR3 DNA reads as TGTGCCAGCACCTCGTGGGGGGAGGAGCTGTTTTTT. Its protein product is CASTSWGEELFF.